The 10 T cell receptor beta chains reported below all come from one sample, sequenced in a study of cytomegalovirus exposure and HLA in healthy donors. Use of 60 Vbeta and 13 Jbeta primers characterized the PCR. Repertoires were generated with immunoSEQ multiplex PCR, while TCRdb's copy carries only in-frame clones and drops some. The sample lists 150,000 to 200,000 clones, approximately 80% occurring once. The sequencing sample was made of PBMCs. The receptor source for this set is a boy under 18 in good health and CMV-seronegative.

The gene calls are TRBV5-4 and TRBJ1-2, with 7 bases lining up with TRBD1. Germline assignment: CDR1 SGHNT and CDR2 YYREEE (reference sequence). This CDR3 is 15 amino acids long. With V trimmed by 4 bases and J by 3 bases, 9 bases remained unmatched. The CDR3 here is CASSDNRGADYGYTF. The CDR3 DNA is TGTGCCAGCAGCGACAACAGGGGAGCTGACTATGGCTACACCTTC.

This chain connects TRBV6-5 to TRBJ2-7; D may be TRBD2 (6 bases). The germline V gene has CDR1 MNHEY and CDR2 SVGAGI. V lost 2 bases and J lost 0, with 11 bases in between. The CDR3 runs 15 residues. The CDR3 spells CASSYDGGSSYEQYF. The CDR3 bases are TGTGCCAGCAGTTACGACGGGGGAAGCTCCTACGAGCAGTACTTC.

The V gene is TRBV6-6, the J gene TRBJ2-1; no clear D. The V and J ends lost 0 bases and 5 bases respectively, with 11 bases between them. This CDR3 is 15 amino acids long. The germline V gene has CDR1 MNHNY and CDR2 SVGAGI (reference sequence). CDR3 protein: CASSYSSHVNNEQFF. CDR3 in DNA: TGTGCCAGCAGTTACTCGAGCCACGTAAACAATGAGCAGTTCTTC.

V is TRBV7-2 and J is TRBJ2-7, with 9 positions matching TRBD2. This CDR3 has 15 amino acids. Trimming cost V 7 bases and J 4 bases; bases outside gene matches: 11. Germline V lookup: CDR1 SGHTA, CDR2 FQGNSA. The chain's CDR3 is CASTLGLARSYEQYF. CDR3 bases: TGTGCCAGCACCCTCGGACTAGCGAGATCGTACGAGCAGTACTTC. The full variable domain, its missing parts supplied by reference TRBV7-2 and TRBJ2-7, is GAGVSQSPSNKVTEKGKDVELRCDPISGHTALYWYRQSLGQGLEFLIYFQGNSAPDKSGLPSDRFSAERTGGSVSTLTIQRTQQEDSAVYLCASTLGLARSYEQYFGPGTRLTVT.

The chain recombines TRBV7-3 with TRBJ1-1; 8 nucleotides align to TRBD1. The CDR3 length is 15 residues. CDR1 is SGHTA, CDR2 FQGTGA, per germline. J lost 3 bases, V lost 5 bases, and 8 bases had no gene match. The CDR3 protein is CASSPDREADTEAFF. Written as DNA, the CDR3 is TGTGCCAGCAGCCCGGACAGGGAAGCGGACACTGAAGCTTTCTTT. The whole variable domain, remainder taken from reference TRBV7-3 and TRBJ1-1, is GAGVSQTPSNKVTEKGKYVELRCDPISGHTALYWYRQSLGQGPEFLIYFQGTGAADDSGLPNDRFFAVRPEGSVSTLKIQRTERGDSAVYLCASSPDREADTEAFFGQGTRLTVV.

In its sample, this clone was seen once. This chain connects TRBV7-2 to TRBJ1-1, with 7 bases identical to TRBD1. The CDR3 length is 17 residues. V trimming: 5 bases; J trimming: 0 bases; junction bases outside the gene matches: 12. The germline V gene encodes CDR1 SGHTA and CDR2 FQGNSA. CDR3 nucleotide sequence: TGTGCCAGCAGCCTCTGGACAGGCTCGTTGGTGAACACTGAAGCTTTCTTT. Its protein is CASSLWTGSLVNTEAFF.

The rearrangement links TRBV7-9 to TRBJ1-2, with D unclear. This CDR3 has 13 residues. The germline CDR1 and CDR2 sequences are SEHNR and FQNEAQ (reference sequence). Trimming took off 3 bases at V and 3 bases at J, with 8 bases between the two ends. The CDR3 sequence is CASSFPRHYGYTF. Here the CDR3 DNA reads TGTGCCAGCAGCTTCCCGAGGCACTATGGCTACACCTTC.

The CDR3, as DNA: TGTGCCAGCAGCTTAAAGGAGAGTAGCGCGGGCCCTGCCAAAAACATTCAGTACTTC. Amino acids: CASSLKESSAGPAKNIQYF. The V gene is TRBV7-2, the J gene TRBJ2-4; a possible D gene is TRBD2 (5 bases). Trimming took 2 bases from V and 1 from J, leaving 21 bases between them. The CDR3 has 19 residues. In germline, CDR1 is SGHTA, CDR2 FQGNSA.

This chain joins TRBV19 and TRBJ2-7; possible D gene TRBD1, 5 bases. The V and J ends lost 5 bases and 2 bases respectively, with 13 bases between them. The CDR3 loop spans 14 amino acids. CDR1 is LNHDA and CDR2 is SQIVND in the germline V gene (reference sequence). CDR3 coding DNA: TGTGCCAGTAGTCGGTCGACAGACCCCTACGAGCAGTACTTC. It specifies CASSRSTDPYEQYF.

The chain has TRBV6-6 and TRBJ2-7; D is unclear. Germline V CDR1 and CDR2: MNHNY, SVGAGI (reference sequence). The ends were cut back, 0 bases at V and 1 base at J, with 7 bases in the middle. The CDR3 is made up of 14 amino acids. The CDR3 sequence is CASSYSLGSYEQYF. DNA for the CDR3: TGTGCCAGCAGTTACTCCCTCGGGTCCTACGAGCAGTACTTC.